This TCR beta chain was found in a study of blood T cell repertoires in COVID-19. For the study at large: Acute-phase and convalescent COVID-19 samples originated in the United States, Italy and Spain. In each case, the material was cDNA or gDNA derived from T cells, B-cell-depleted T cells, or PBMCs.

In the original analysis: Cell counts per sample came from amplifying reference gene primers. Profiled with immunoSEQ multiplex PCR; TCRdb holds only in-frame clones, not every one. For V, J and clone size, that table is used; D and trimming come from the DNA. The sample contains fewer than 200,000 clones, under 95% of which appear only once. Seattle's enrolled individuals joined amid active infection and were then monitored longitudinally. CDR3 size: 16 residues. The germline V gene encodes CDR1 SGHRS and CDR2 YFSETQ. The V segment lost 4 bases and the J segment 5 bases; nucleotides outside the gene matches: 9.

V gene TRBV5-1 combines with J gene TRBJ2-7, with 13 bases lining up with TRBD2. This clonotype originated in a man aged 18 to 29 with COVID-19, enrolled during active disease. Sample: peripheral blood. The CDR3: CASSLRLAGGVDEQYF. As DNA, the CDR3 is TGCGCCAGCAGCCTACGACTAGCGGGAGGTGTCGACGAGCAGTACTTC.